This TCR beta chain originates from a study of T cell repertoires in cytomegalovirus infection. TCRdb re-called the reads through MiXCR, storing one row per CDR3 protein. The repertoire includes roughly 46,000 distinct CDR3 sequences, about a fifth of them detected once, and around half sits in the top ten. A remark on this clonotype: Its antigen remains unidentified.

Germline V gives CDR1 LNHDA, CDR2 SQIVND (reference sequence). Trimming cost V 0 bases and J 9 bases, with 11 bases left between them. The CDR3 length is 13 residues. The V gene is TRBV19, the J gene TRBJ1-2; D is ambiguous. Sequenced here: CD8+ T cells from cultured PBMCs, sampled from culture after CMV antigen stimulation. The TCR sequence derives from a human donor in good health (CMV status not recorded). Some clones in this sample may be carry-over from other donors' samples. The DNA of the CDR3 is TGTGCCAGTAGTATAGATTGGAACAGCCGCTACACCTTC. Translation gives CASSIDWNSRYTF.